This TCR beta chain appears in the sequencing data of a study of blood T cell repertoires in COVID-19. At the level of the study: Acute and convalescent COVID-19 samples came from the United States, Italy and Spain. Sources were T cells, B-cell-depleted T cells, or PBMCs; the material itself was cDNA or gDNA.

Sequenced by immunoSEQ multiplex PCR; TCRdb stores in-frame clones only, minus some. The sample carries roughly 300,000 clones, around 84% recorded once. There are 14 residues in the CDR3. J lost 6 bases, V lost 7 bases, and 14 bases had no gene match. Germline CDR1 SQVTM, CDR2 ANQGSEA. The participants were between about 18 and 90 years old and came from 24 US areas. This TCR was recovered from a man younger than 45 who had recovered from COVID-19. V usage is TRBV29-1 and J usage is TRBJ2-7; 8 bases agree with TRBD1. What was sequenced was PBMCs or T cells enriched from blood (not recorded which). CDR3 region: CSADEGTGRSEQYF. The CDR3 DNA follows: TGCAGCGCCGACGAAGGGACAGGAAGAAGCGAGCAGTACTTC.